This TCR beta chain was recovered during a study of tumor and adjacent non-tumor tissue in lung cancer. About the research overall: Patients comprised about eleven adenocarcinoma, a couple of squamous cell carcinoma and 1 small cell lung cancer. Regarding the study as a whole: Patients with more diverse tumor TCRs had worse survival. Normal lung showed higher cumulative top 100 clone frequency than tumor.

A modified ARM-PCR protocol with three rounds of nested PCR amplified TCRbeta. TCRdb called the multiplex PCR reads again in MiXCR, with one record for every CDR3 protein. The data hold about 67,000 distinct CDR3 sequences, with around 82% observed a single time. The template was RNA from unsorted bulk tissue. Distant lung tissue was collected more than 3 cm away from the tumor edge. With respect to this clonotype: Its specificity is not known. At one end the junction does not follow the germline gene, possibly because of a read error.

The CDR3 length is 15 residues. Germline V lookup: CDR1 MGHRA, CDR2 YSYEKL. This receptor was obtained from a man aged 60-69 years with non-small cell lung cancer. Sequenced sample: distant non-tumor lung tissue. V is TRBV4-1 and J is TRBJ1-5; D remains unclear. The CDR3 is CASSPEGGKGQPRHF. The DNA of the CDR3 is TGCGCCAGCAGCCCGGAGGGAGGGAAGGGTCAGCCCCGGCATTTT.